These 2 T cell receptor beta chains originate from one sample sequenced in a study of shared clonotypes between healthy human individuals. Assay used: immunoSEQ multiplex PCR; TCRdb lists only in-frame clones, some missing. The table records over 2 million clones, roughly 92% of them present only once. Sequencing was carried out using naive CD4+ T cells from PBMCs. Subset here: CD45RA+ positively selected. These receptors were collected from a man between 18 and 29 years old in good health. Some clones in this sample may be carry-over from other donors' samples.

The chain recombines TRBV7-9 with TRBJ2-3; perhaps D is TRBD1 or TRBD2 (6 bases each). V was trimmed by 6 bases and J by 9 bases, leaving 19 bases between them. The CDR3 consists of 14 residues. Germline loops: CDR1 SEHNR, CDR2 FQNEAQ (reference sequence). The CDR3 sequence is CASSRGASEFTQYF. Here the CDR3 DNA reads TGTGCCAGCAGTAGGGGGGCTAGTGAGTTCACGCAGTATTTT.

Of note for this clone: Other nucleotide sequences from this sample produce the same CDR3. The chain employs TRBV2 and TRBJ2-7, with 12 bases that match TRBD2. The CDR3 consists of 15 residues. V shed 2 bases and J 5 bases; nucleotides not matched to a gene: 4. Germline CDR1 is SNHLY and CDR2 is FYNNEI. CDR3 sequence (DNA): TGTGCCAGCAGTGAATCTAGCGGGAGGGCCCACGAGCAGTACTTC. Residues: CASSESSGRAHEQYF.